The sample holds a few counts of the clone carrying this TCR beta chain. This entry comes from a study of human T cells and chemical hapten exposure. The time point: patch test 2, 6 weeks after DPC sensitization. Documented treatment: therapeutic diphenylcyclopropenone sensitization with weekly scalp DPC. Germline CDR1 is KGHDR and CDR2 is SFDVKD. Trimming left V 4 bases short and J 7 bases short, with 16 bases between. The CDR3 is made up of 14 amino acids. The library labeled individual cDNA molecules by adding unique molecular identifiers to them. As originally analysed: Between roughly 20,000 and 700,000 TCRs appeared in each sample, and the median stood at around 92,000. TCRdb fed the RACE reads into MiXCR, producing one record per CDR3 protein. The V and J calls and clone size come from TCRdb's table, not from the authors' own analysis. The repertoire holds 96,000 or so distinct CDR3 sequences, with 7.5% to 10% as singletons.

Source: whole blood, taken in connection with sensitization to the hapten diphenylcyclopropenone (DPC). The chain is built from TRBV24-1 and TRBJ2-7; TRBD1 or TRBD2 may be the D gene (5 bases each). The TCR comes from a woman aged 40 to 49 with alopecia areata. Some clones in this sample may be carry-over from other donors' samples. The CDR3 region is CATSERGPSLEQYF. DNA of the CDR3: TGTGCCACCAGTGAACGGGGACCCTCTTTAGAGCAGTACTTC.